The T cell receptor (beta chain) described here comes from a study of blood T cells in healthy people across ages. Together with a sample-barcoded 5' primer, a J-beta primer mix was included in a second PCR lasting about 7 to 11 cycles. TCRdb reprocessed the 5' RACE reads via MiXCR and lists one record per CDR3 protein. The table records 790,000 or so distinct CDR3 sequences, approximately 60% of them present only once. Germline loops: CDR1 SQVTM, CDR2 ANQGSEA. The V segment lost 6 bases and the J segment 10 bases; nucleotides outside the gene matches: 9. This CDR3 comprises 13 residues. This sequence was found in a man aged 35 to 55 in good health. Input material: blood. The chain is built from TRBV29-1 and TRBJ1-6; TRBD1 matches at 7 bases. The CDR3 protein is CSVGTDPRSPLHF. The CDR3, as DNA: TGCAGCGTCGGGACAGATCCTAGGTCACCCCTCCACTTT.